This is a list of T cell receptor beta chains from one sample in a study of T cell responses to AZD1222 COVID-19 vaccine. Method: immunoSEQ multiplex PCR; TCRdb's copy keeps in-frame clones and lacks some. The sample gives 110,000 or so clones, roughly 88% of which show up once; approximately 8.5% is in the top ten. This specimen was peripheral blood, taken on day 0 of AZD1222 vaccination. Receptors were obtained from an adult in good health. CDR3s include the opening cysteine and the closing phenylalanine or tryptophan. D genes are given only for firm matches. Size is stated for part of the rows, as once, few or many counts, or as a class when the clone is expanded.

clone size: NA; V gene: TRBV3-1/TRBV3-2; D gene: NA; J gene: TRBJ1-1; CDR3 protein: CASSQVGTANTEAFF; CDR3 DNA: TGTGCCAGCAGCCAAGTAGGGACGGCGAACACTGAAGCTTTCTTT
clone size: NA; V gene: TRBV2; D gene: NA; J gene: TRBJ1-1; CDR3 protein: CASGPRNTEAFF; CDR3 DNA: TGTGCCAGCGGACCCAGAAACACTGAAGCTTTCTTT
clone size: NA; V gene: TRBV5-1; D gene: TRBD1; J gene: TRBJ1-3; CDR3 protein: CASSWDSSGNTIYF; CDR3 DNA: TGCGCCAGCAGCTGGGACAGTTCTGGAAACACCATATATTTT
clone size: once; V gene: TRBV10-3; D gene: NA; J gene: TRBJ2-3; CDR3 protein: CAISSSRGTDTQYF; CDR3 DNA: TGTGCCATCAGCTCCAGCCGGGGCACAGATACGCAGTATTTT
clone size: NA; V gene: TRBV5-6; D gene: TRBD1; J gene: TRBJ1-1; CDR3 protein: CASSWTGDEAFF; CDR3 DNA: TGTGCCAGCAGCTGGACAGGGGATGAAGCTTTCTTT
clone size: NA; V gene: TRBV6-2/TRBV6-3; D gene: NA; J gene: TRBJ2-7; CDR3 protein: CASSSGDWNYEQYF; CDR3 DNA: TGTGCCAGCAGTTCAGGGGACTGGAACTACGAGCAGTACTTC
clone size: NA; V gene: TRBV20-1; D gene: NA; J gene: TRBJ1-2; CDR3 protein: CSASFRESWEFIDGYTF; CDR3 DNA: TGCAGTGCTAGTTTCCGAGAGTCTTGGGAGTTCATAGATGGCTACACCTTC
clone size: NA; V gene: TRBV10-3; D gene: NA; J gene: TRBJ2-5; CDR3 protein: CAISTRQETQYF; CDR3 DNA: TGTGCCATCAGTACCAGACAAGAGACCCAGTACTTC
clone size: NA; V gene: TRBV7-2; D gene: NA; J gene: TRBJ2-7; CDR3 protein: CASSLDQGPYEQYF; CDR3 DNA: TGTGCCAGCAGCTTAGACCAGGGACCCTACGAGCAGTACTTC
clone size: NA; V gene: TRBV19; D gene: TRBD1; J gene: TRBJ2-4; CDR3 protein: CASSSSQGGKNIQYF; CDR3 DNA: TGTGCCAGTAGTTCGTCACAGGGGGGCAAAAACATTCAGTACTTC
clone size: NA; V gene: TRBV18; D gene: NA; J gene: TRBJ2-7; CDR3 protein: CASSPTRGYEQYF; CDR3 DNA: TGTGCCAGCTCACCGACCAGGGGATACGAGCAGTACTTC
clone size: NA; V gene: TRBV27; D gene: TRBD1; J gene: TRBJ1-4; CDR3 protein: CASRGQGGEKLFF; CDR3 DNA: TGTGCCAGCAGGGGACAGGGCGGTGAAAAACTGTTTTTT
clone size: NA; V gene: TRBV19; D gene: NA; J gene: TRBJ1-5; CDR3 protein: CASRVGTPSNQPQHF; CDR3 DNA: TGTGCCAGTCGGGTCGGGACACCGAGCAATCAGCCCCAGCATTTT
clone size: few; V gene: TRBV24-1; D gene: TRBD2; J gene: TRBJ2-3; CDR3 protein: CATSDLGGGAKTDTQYF; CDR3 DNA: TGTGCCACCAGTGATTTGGGGGGAGGGGCGAAGACAGATACGCAGTATTTT
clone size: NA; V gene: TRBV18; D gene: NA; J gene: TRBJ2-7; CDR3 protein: CASSPPGQSLGYEQYF; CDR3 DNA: TGTGCCAGCTCACCCCCCGGACAGTCTCTGGGGTACGAGCAGTACTTC
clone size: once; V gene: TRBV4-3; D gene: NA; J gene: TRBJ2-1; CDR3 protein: CASSQEPRRSYNEQFF; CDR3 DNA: TGCGCCAGCAGCCAAGAACCTAGGAGAAGCTACAATGAGCAGTTCTTC
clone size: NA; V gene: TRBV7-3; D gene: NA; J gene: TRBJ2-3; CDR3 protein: CASSLSVGGRTDTQYF; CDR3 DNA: TGTGCCAGCAGCTTATCGGTGGGAGGAAGGACAGATACGCAGTATTTT
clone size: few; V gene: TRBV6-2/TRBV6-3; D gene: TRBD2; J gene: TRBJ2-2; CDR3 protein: CASSGTSGRADTGELFF; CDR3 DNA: TGTGCCAGCAGTGGGACTAGCGGGAGGGCCGACACCGGGGAGCTGTTTTTT
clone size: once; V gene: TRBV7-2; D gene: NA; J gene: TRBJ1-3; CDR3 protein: CASSPIIQGNTIYF; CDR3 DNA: TGTGCCAGCAGCCCCATCATCCAAGGAAACACCATATATTTT
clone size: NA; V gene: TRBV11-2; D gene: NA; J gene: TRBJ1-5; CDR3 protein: CASSRAMGQPQHF; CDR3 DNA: TGTGCCAGCAGCCGAGCGATGGGGCAGCCCCAGCATTTT
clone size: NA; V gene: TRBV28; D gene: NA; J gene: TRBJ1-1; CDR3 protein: CASTLVGGQNTEAFF; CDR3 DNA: TGTGCCAGCACCCTTGTCGGGGGTCAGAACACTGAAGCTTTCTTT
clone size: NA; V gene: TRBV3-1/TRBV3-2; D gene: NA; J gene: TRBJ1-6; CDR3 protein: CASSQEAGNSPLHF; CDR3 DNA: TGTGCCAGCAGCCAAGAGGCTGGGAATTCACCCCTCCACTTT
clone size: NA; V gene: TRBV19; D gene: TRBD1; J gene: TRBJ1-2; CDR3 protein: CASISGQALGYGYTF; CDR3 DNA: TGTGCCAGTATAAGCGGACAGGCCCTCGGCTATGGCTACACCTTC
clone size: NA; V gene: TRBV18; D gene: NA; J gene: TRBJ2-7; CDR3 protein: CASSPPGGGAVEQYF; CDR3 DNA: TGTGCCAGCTCACCACCTGGAGGGGGGGCGGTCGAGCAGTACTTC
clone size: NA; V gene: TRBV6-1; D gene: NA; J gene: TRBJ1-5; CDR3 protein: CASSGPWDTSNQPQHF; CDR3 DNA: TGTGCCAGCAGTGGGCCGTGGGACACTAGCAATCAGCCCCAGCATTTT
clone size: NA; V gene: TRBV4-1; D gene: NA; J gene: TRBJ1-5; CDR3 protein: CASSQEVFSNQPQHF; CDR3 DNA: TGCGCCAGCAGCCAAGAGGTATTTAGCAATCAGCCCCAGCATTTT
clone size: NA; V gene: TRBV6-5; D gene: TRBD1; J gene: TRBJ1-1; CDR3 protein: CASRWTGPNTEAFF; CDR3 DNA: TGTGCCAGCAGGTGGACAGGCCCGAACACTGAAGCTTTCTTT
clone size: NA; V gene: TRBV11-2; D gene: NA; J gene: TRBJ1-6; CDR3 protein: CASSFRQARSPLHF; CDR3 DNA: TGTGCCAGCAGCTTCAGACAGGCACGGTCACCCCTCCACTTT
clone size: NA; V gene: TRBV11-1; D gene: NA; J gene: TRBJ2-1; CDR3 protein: CASSQGNEQFF; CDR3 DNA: TGTGCCAGCAGCCAAGGAAATGAGCAGTTCTTC
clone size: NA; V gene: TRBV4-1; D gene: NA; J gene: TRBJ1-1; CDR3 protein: CASSPGDMNTEAFF; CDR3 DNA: TGCGCCAGCAGCCCAGGTGATATGAACACTGAAGCTTTCTTT
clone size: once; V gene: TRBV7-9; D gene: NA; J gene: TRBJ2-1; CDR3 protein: CASSLVSVSDEQFF; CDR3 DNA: TGTGCCAGCAGCTTAGTCTCTGTGAGCGATGAGCAGTTCTTC
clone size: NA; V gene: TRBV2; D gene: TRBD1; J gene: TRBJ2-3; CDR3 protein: CASSEALRRTGGAHTQYF; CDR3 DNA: TGTGCCAGCAGTGAAGCGCTTCGAAGGACAGGGGGCGCACATACGCAGTATTTT
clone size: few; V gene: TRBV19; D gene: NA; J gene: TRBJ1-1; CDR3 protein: CASSIKAGFTEAFF; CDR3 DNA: TGTGCCAGTAGTATCAAGGCAGGGTTTACTGAAGCTTTCTTT
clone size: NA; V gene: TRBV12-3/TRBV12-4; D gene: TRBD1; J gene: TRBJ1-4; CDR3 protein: CASSLYRGEKLFF; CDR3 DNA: TGTGCCAGCAGTTTATACAGGGGTGAAAAACTGTTTTTT
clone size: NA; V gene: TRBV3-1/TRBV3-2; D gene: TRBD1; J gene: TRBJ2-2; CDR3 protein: CASSPRTGPGGELFF; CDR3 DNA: TGTGCCAGCAGCCCCCGGACAGGTCCTGGTGGGGAGCTGTTTTTT
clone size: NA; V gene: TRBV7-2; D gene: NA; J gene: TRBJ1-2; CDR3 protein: CASSLAETRRGYTF; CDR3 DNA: TGTGCCAGCAGCTTAGCAGAGACACGGAGAGGCTACACCTTC
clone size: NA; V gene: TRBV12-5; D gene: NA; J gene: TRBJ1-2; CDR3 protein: CASGGLSGADYGYTF; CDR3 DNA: TGTGCTAGTGGTGGGCTCTCAGGGGCGGACTATGGCTACACCTTC
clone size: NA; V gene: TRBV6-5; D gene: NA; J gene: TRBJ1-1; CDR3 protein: CASSYRGDTEAFF; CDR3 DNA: TGTGCCAGCAGTTACCGGGGAGACACTGAAGCTTTCTTT
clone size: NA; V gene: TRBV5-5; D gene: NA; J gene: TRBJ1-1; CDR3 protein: CASSFTVNTEAFF; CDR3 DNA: TGTGCCAGCAGCTTCACAGTGAACACTGAAGCTTTCTTT
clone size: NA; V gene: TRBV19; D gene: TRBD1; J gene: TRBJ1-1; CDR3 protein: CASKTDRGLANTEAFF; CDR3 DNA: TGTGCCAGTAAAACGGACAGGGGTTTGGCGAACACTGAAGCTTTCTTT
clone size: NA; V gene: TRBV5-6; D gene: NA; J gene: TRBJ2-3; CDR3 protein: CASSLAAATDTQYF; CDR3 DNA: TGTGCCAGCAGCTTGGCGGCAGCCACAGATACGCAGTATTTT
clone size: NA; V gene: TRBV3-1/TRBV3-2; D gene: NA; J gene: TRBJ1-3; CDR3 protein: CASSPGHLIRNTIYF; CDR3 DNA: TGTGCCAGCAGCCCTGGACACCTTATCAGAAACACCATATATTTT
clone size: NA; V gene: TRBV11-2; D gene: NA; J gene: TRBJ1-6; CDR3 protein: CASSRYPRRSSYNSPLHF; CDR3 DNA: TGTGCCAGCAGCCGATATCCCCGGCGGAGCTCCTATAATTCACCCCTCCACTTT
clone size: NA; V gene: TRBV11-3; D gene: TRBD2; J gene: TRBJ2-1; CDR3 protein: CASSSPSGRALSQEQFF; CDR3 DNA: TGTGCCAGCAGCTCCCCTAGCGGGAGGGCCCTATCACAGGAGCAGTTCTTC
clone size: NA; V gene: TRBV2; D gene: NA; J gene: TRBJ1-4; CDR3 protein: CASRAPMGFNEKLFF; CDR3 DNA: TGTGCCAGCAGGGCCCCCATGGGATTTAATGAAAAACTGTTTTTT
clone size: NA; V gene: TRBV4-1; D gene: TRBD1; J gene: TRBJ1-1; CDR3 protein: CASSPNPGTVDTEAFF; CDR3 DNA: TGCGCCAGCAGCCCCAACCCCGGGACAGTGGACACTGAAGCTTTCTTT
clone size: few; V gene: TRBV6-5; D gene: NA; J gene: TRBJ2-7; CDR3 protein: CASSTGVSSYEQYF; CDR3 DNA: TGTGCCAGCTCTACGGGGGTATCCTCCTACGAGCAGTACTTC
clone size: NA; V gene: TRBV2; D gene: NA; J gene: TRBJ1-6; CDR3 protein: CASILGSYNSPLHF; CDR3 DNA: TGTGCCAGCATCCTCGGCTCCTATAATTCACCCCTCCACTTT
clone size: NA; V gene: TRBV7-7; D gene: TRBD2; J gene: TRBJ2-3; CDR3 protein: CASSLAGGTDTQYF; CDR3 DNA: TGTGCCAGCAGCTTGGCGGGGGGCACAGATACGCAGTATTTT